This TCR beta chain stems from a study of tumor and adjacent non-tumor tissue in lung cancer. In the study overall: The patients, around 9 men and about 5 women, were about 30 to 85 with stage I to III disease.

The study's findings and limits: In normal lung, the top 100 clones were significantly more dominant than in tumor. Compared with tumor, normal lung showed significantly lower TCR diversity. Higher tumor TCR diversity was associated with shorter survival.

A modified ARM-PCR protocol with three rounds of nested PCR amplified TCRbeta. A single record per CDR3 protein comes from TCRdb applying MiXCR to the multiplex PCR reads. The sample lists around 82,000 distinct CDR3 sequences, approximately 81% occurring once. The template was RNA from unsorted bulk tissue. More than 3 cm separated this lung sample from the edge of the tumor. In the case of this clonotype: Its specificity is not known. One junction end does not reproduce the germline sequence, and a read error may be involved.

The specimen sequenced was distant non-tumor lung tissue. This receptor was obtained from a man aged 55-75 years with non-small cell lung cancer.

The CDR3 DNA sequence: TGTAGTGTTGACTCAGCGGGGGGGCCATGGAATGAGCAGTTCTTC. Translated, it gives CSVDSAGGPWNEQFF. This chain joins TRBV20-1 and TRBJ2-1, with 10 bases matching TRBD2. Germline CDR1 and CDR2: DFQATT and SNEGSKA (reference sequence). This CDR3 is built from 15 residues.